These 7 T cell receptor beta chains originate from one sample sequenced in a study of cytomegalovirus exposure and HLA in healthy donors. Assay used: immunoSEQ multiplex PCR; TCRdb lists only in-frame clones, some missing. The table has about 92,000 clones, about 94% seen once. The sequenced material came from PBMCs. The receptor set was obtained from a woman in her 30s in good health and CMV-seropositive.

The chain joins TRBV19 to TRBJ1-2, with D possibly being TRBD1 (6 bases). Germline-derived CDR1 and CDR2 are LNHDA and SQIVND (reference sequence). The CDR3 is 16 residues long. With 7 bases removed from V and 0 bases from J, the gap between germline ends came to 18 bases. CDR3 loop: CASNRGGSATNYGYTF. In nucleotides, the CDR3 is TGTGCCAGTAATAGGGGGGGATCTGCTACTAACTATGGCTACACCTTC.

The chain has TRBV10-1 and TRBJ2-7; a possible D gene is TRBD2 (5 bases). The V end lost 2 bases, the J end lost 0 bases, and 14 bases lay between the germline ends. The length of the CDR3 is 16 residues. The germline gives CDR1 WNHNN, CDR2 SYGVQD (reference sequence). The CDR3 bases are TGCGCCAGCAGTGAGCCCCCGGGGTTTAACTCCTACGAGCAGTACTTC. It encodes CASSEPPGFNSYEQYF.

This chain's CDR3 is CASSRAEGGIETQYF. The CDR3 DNA is TGCGCCAGCAGCCGAGCGGAGGGGGGGATAGAGACCCAGTACTTC. The rearrangement links TRBV4-1 to TRBJ2-5, with D perhaps TRBD2 (7 bases). With 4 bases removed from V and 4 bases from J, the gap between germline ends came to 16 bases. The CDR3 is made up of 15 amino acids. Germline V gene lookup returns CDR1 MGHRA and CDR2 YSYEKL.

The rearrangement joins TRBV4-1 to TRBJ2-7; TRBD1 agrees at 12 bases. Germline CDR1 and CDR2: MGHRA and YSYEKL. With V trimmed by 0 bases and J by 6 bases, 6 bases remained unmatched. The CDR3 is made up of 16 amino acids. The CDR3 sequence is CASSQESGQGAGEQYF. As DNA, the CDR3 is TGCGCCAGCAGCCAAGAATCGGGACAGGGGGCTGGCGAGCAGTACTTC.

CDR3 nucleotides: TGTGCCAGCAGCCAGAGGGACAGGGGGCTGTCTGGGGCCAACGTCCTGACTTTC. Amino acids: CASSQRDRGLSGANVLTF. The chain links TRBV7-6 to TRBJ2-6; 12 bases agree with TRBD1. The length of the CDR3 is 18 residues. After removal of 5 bases from V and 1 base from J, the junction contained 6 bases not matched to a gene. Germline loops: CDR1 SGHVS, CDR2 FNYEAQ.

This chain joins TRBV9 and TRBJ1-2, with 8 bases aligning to TRBD1. The CDR3 runs to 15 residues. The germline CDR1 and CDR2 sequences are SGDLS and YYNGEE. V lost 0 bases and J lost 3; bases outside the gene matches: 4. The CDR3 DNA is TGTGCCAGCAGCGTAGGGGACAGGCCCCACTATGGCTACACCTTC. It specifies CASSVGDRPHYGYTF.

The chain combines TRBV2 with TRBJ1-4; no definite D call. From germline, CDR1 is SNHLY and CDR2 FYNNEI. Trimming pared 1 base from V and 5 bases from J, leaving 14 bases between. The CDR3 is 16 amino acids. CDR3 protein: CASSEDYTLSNEKLFF. The CDR3 nucleotides read TGTGCCAGCAGTGAAGACTATACCCTTTCGAATGAAAAACTGTTTTTT.